This T cell receptor beta chain was captured in a study of T cell changes during pregnancy in multiple sclerosis. Trimming took 0 bases from V and 1 from J, leaving 10 bases between them. Germline V gene lookup returns CDR1 SGHRS and CDR2 YFSETQ. This CDR3 region has 15 residues. The method was immunoSEQ multiplex PCR; TCRdb's version includes in-frame clones alone and lacks a portion of them. The sample yields about 44,000 clones, about nine tenths seen once. This rearrangement joins TRBV5-1 to TRBJ2-5, with a tentative D call TRBD2 (6 bases). The TCR comes from a female donor with multiple sclerosis, enrolled in a pregnancy study. The source material was CD4+ T cells from peripheral blood mononuclear cells, sampled after pregnancy. As DNA, the CDR3 is TGCGCCAGCAGCTTGGCCAGGGACTCCCAAGAGACCCAGTACTTC. Its translation: CASSLARDSQETQYF.